The 17 T cell receptor beta chains in this list originate from one sample, sequenced in a study of T cell repertoires in cytomegalovirus infection. From the reads, TCRdb called clonotypes with MiXCR, one entry per CDR3 protein. The repertoire includes about 600,000 distinct CDR3 sequences, about 24% of them detected once, and roughly 8% sits in the top ten. The sample was CD8+ T cells from PBMCs. These receptors were collected from a human donor in good health (CMV status not recorded). Some clones in this sample may be carry-over from other donors' samples.

V and J are TRBV20-1 and TRBJ2-1, with no clear D. The CDR3 has 12 amino acids. Germline CDR1 DFQATT, CDR2 SNEGSKA (reference sequence). V gave up 2 bases and J gave up 6 bases, with 8 bases separating them. CDR3 nucleotides: TGCAGTGCTAGACCAACACGCAATGAGCAGTTCTTC. Translated: CSARPTRNEQFF.

This clonotype was observed many times. The chain uses TRBV7-2 and TRBJ2-7; D remains unclear. The V and J ends lost 0 bases and 2 bases respectively, with 11 bases between them. The CDR3 sequence is 15 residues long. Germline CDR1 reads SGHTA; CDR2 reads FQGNSA. CDR3 amino acids: CASSLASRPAYEQYF. CDR3 DNA: TGTGCCAGCAGCTTAGCATCCAGGCCTGCCTACGAGCAGTACTTC.

This clonotype was seen a few times. V usage is TRBV7-9 and J usage is TRBJ2-1; 8 bases fit TRBD1. The CDR3 length is 15 residues. Trimming removed 4 bases from V and 7 bases from J; junction bases left unmatched: 9. Per the germline V gene, CDR1 is SEHNR and CDR2 is FQNEAQ (reference sequence). The CDR3 DNA reads TGTGCCAGCAGCTCAAACGGACAGGGTAGTAATGAGCAGTTCTTC. Translation: CASSSNGQGSNEQFF.

J is TRBJ2-7 and V is TRBV10-3; TRBD2 is a possible D gene (5 bases). Germline CDR1 ENHRY, CDR2 SYGVKD. V lost 4 bases, J lost 1 base, and 14 bases lay in between. This CDR3 has 15 residues. The CDR3 protein is CAISGPAVKSYEQYF. The DNA for the CDR3 is TGTGCCATCAGTGGCCCAGCGGTGAAATCCTACGAGCAGTACTTC.

This clonotype was seen repeatedly, ten times or more. This chain connects TRBV10-3 to TRBJ2-7; 7 bases map to TRBD1. CDR3 size: 15 residues. Unmatched junction bases numbered 9, after V lost 4 bases and J lost 3 bases. The germline gives CDR1 ENHRY, CDR2 SYGVKD. Here the CDR3 reads CAISVTTGRFYEQYF. CDR3 sequence (DNA): TGTGCCATCAGTGTAACGACAGGGAGATTCTACGAGCAGTACTTC.

The V call is TRBV10-3, the J call TRBJ2-3; D is uncertain. CDR1 and CDR2 (germline): ENHRY, SYGVKD. This CDR3 spans 15 amino acids. V was shortened by 3 bases and J by 0 bases, with 10 bases between the two germline ends. CDR3 nucleotide sequence: TGTGCCATCAGTGATTCAAACCCCAGCACAGATACGCAGTATTTT. This codes for CAISDSNPSTDTQYF.

In this sample, this clonotype turned up a few times. CDR3 sequence (DNA): TGCGCCAGCAAACAGCGAATGACCTCCTACAATGAGCAGTTCTTC. The encoded protein is CASKQRMTSYNEQFF. The chain links TRBV5-1 to TRBJ2-1, with unresolved D. The germline CDR1 and CDR2 sequences are SGHRS and YFSETQ. Trimming removed 6 bases from V and 0 bases from J, with 13 bases in between. There are 15 residues in the CDR3.

This clonotype has ten or more counts. The J gene is TRBJ2-1, the V gene TRBV4-1; D is ambiguous. This CDR3 comprises 14 residues. Deletions cut 2 bases from V and 8 bases from J, with 13 bases between. Germline assignment: CDR1 MGHRA and CDR2 YSYEKL. CDR3 amino acids: CASSQSLLGDEQFF. DNA for the CDR3: TGCGCCAGCAGCCAAAGTCTGCTAGGAGATGAGCAGTTCTTC.

The J gene is TRBJ2-5, the V gene TRBV28; 8 nucleotides line up with TRBD2. There are 14 residues in the CDR3. J was trimmed by 6 bases and V by 5 bases; bases with no gene match: 8. Germline lookup yields CDR1 MDHEN and CDR2 SYDVKM. The DNA for the CDR3 is TGTGCCAGCAGTCTGGAGACTAGCGTTAAGACCCAGTACTTC. As protein: CASSLETSVKTQYF.

The chain recombines TRBV28 with TRBJ2-1; the D is unclear. Trimming stripped 5 bases from V and 7 bases from J, with 18 bases between. Per the germline V gene, CDR1 is MDHEN and CDR2 is SYDVKM. The CDR3 spans 15 residues. The CDR3 region has the DNA TGTGCCAGCAGTCCCTATGATAGTACTGAGAATGAGCAGTTCTTC. This translates into CASSPYDSTENEQFF.

This chain connects TRBV29-1 to TRBJ2-1, with TRBD2 matching 11 bases. The V segment lost 5 bases and the J segment 4 bases; nucleotides outside the gene matches: 4. Germline V gene sequence: CDR1 SQVTM, CDR2 ANQGSEA. The CDR3 runs to 14 residues. DNA for the CDR3: TGCAGCGTTCTAGCGGGGGGACCATACAATGAGCAGTTCTTC. Protein sequence: CSVLAGGPYNEQFF.

This clonotype was seen a handful of times. This rearrangement joins TRBV28 to TRBJ2-1; a weak D match, TRBD2 (5 bases). Germline V gene data show CDR1 as MDHEN and CDR2 as SYDVKM. The CDR3 consists of 16 residues. V lost 3 bases to trimming and J lost 8 bases, with 20 bases between them. The chain's CDR3 is CASSFPSEAGGHEQFF. CDR3 coding DNA: TGTGCCAGCAGTTTCCCCTCGGAGGCAGGTGGTCATGAGCAGTTCTTC.

In its sample, this clonotype was seen many times. The V and J genes are TRBV7-8 and TRBJ1-5; D not certain. The CDR3 length is 17 residues. Trimming stripped 1 base from V and 4 bases from J, with 17 bases between. From germline, CDR1 is SGHVS and CDR2 FQNEAQ. The CDR3 sequence: CASSLGRLMLANQPQHF. CDR3 coding DNA: TGTGCCAGCAGCTTAGGGAGGCTTATGTTGGCAAATCAGCCCCAGCATTTT.

The J gene is TRBJ2-1, the V gene TRBV29-1, with D possibly matching TRBD1 (5 bases). The CDR3 runs to 11 residues. The germline CDR1 and CDR2 sequences are SQVTM and ANQGSEA. V was cut by 7 bases and J by 8 bases, with 12 bases left in between. CDR3 DNA sequence: TGCAGCGGAGACAGAGACGATGAGCAGTTCTTC. It yields the protein CSGDRDDEQFF.

This clonotype has only a few counts. This sequence joins TRBV13 and TRBJ2-7; 9 nucleotides line up with TRBD1. V was pared by 5 bases and J by 0 bases, with 11 bases of the junction left unmatched. In germline, CDR1 is PRHDT, CDR2 FYEKMQ (reference sequence). The CDR3 length is 17 residues. CDR3 loop: CASSTRTGAALSYEQYF. The CDR3 coding sequence is TGTGCCAGCAGCACGAGGACAGGGGCCGCCCTCTCCTACGAGCAGTACTTC.

This clonotype was counted a few times. This chain connects TRBV4-1 to TRBJ1-5, with D perhaps TRBD1 (5 bases). The CDR3 consists of 15 residues. Per the germline V gene, CDR1 is MGHRA and CDR2 is YSYEKL. Deletions cut 0 bases from V and 11 bases from J, with 17 bases between. Here the CDR3 reads CASSQDLSGPKAQHF. In DNA form, the CDR3 reads TGCGCCAGCAGCCAAGATCTGTCAGGGCCGAAAGCCCAGCATTTT.

The J gene is TRBJ2-3, the V gene TRBV20-1; D perhaps matches TRBD1 (6 bases). Looked up from germline, CDR1 is DFQATT and CDR2 is SNEGSKA (reference sequence). V shed 0 bases and J shed 0 bases, with 16 bases lying between them. CDR3 size: 17 residues. The CDR3 DNA reads TGCAGTGCTAGAGATCGTAGGGGGACCCTTAGCACAGATACGCAGTATTTT. Protein: CSARDRRGTLSTDTQYF.